This entry lists 15 T cell receptor beta chains sequenced from one sample in a study of shared clonotypes between healthy human individuals. Libraries were prepared by immunoSEQ multiplex PCR; TCRdb keeps only in-frame clonotypes and omits some of them. The profile shows some 2,500,000 clones, around 93% of them singletons. The sample was naive CD4+ T cells from PBMCs. The subset here: CD45RA+ positively selected. These receptors were collected from a man younger than 30 in good health. Some clones in this sample may be carry-over from other donors' samples.

V usage is TRBV28 and J usage is TRBJ2-7; 10 bases line up with TRBD2. J was trimmed by 3 bases and V by 4 bases; bases with no gene match: 12. Germline values: CDR1 MDHEN, CDR2 SYDVKM. The CDR3 extends over 17 amino acids. Here the CDR3 reads CASSSLIGLAVRYEQYF. Here the CDR3 DNA reads TGTGCCAGCAGTTCCCTGATCGGACTAGCGGTCCGCTACGAGCAGTACTTC.

A word on this clone: A far larger clone is only one base removed, so a read error is likely. The V and J genes are TRBV7-3 and TRBJ1-5; TRBD1 agrees at 9 bases. Trimming took 4 bases from V and 5 from J; bases not matched to a gene: 0. The CDR3 spans 13 residues. Germline V gives CDR1 SGHTA, CDR2 FQGTGA. The CDR3 DNA follows: TGTGCCAGCAGCTGGACAGGGGATCAGCCCCAGCATTTT. Residues: CASSWTGDQPQHF.

This clone was seen more than once but under ten times. The chain has TRBV6-1 and TRBJ1-2, with 8 bases that match TRBD1. Germline-derived CDR1 and CDR2 are MNHNS and SASEGT. Trimming took 5 bases from V and 4 from J; bases not matched to a gene: 6. CDR3 length equals 14 residues. The CDR3 DNA is TGTGCCAGCAGTCCCGGGACAGGCTCCTATGGCTACACCTTC. Translated, it gives CASSPGTGSYGYTF.

The chain joins TRBV10-3 to TRBJ2-7; D is unclear. CDR3 length equals 13 residues. Trimming removed 7 bases at V and 0 bases at J, with 10 bases between. Per the germline V gene, CDR1 is ENHRY and CDR2 is SYGVKD. The CDR3 DNA is TGTGCCATCACAGCCCGGCTCTCCTACGAGCAGTACTTC. It codes for CAITARLSYEQYF.

J is TRBJ2-7 and V is TRBV6-6; D gene uncertain. The ends were cut back, 2 bases at V and 0 bases at J, with 11 bases in the middle. There are 15 residues in the CDR3. Germline lookup yields CDR1 MNHNY and CDR2 SVGAGI (reference sequence). CDR3 sequence reads: CASSYGGTYSYEQYF. The CDR3 bases are TGTGCCAGCAGTTACGGCGGAACTTACTCCTACGAGCAGTACTTC.

The chain has TRBV9 and TRBJ1-2, with TRBD1 as a possible D gene (5 bases). CDR3 length equals 15 residues. Germline values: CDR1 SGDLS, CDR2 YYNGEE. V lost 3 bases, J lost 4 bases, and 16 bases lay in between. The CDR3 DNA reads as TGTGCCAGCAGCGCCTCGGGCAGGGTGGCCTATGGCTACACCTTC. It codes for CASSASGRVAYGYTF.

This chain joins TRBV19 and TRBJ1-3; D is ambiguous. Trimming left V 7 bases short and J 0 bases short, with 19 bases between. CDR3 length: 17 amino acids. The V gene's germline CDR1 is LNHDA and CDR2 SQIVND (reference sequence). CDR3 sequence (DNA): TGTGCCAGTAATCGGCGGTTAACAGCGAGCTCTGGAAACACCATATATTTT. Protein sequence: CASNRRLTASSGNTIYF.

The chain is built from TRBV5-1 and TRBJ2-1, with TRBD2 matching over 10 bases. The ends lost 4 bases at V and 8 bases at J; junction bases unmatched: 9. The CDR3 runs 15 residues. The germline V gene encodes CDR1 SGHRS and CDR2 YFSETQ. The CDR3 region is CASSPQTSGMDEQFF. For the CDR3, the DNA is TGCGCCAGCAGCCCCCAAACTAGCGGGATGGATGAGCAGTTCTTC.

CDR3 residues: CASARELGRNTIYF. DNA of the CDR3: TGTGCCAGCGCAAGGGAGCTGGGGAGAAACACCATATATTTT. This sequence joins TRBV2 and TRBJ1-3; no clear D gene. CDR1 is SNHLY and CDR2 is FYNNEI in the germline V gene. This CDR3 is 14 amino acids long. The germline V and J ends were trimmed by 8 bases and 5 bases, with 16 bases remaining between them.

The gene calls are TRBV11-2 and TRBJ1-1; D uncertain. The CDR3 loop spans 14 amino acids. Trimming cost V 5 bases and J 4 bases, with 14 bases left between them. Germline V gives CDR1 SGHAT, CDR2 FQNNGV. CDR3 sequence reads: CASSTGPFLTEAFF. For the CDR3, the DNA is TGTGCCAGCAGCACCGGGCCTTTCCTCACTGAAGCTTTCTTT.

The chain recombines TRBV28 with TRBJ1-2, with a possible D match to TRBD1 (5 bases). CDR1 MDHEN and CDR2 SYDVKM come from the germline V gene. V lost 6 bases and J lost 4, with 15 bases in between. CDR3 length: 14 amino acids. CDR3 coding DNA: TGTGCCAGCAGCCGACAGTCACTATCCTATGGCTACACCTTC. It translates to CASSRQSLSYGYTF.

Regarding this clone: The same CDR3 can be traced to other DNA sequences in this sample. The chain employs TRBV5-4 and TRBJ2-5, with 10 bases lining up with TRBD2. In germline, CDR1 is SGHNT, CDR2 YYREEE (reference sequence). V shed 3 bases and J 1 base; nucleotides not matched to a gene: 3. The length of the CDR3 is 15 residues. The CDR3 nucleotides are TGTGCCAGCAGCTCCGGGACTAGCGCCCAAGAGACCCAGTACTTC. Its translation is CASSSGTSAQETQYF.

This clone was seen only once. The chain has TRBV28 and TRBJ1-5, with 9 bases that match TRBD1. With 5 bases clipped from V and 4 bases from J, the junction kept 6 bases outside the gene matches. Germline V gene lookup returns CDR1 MDHEN and CDR2 SYDVKM. The CDR3 has 15 residues. The CDR3 region has the DNA TGTGCCAGCAGTACCCCTGGACAGGGGAATCAGCCCCAGCATTTT. Protein product: CASSTPGQGNQPQHF.

This chain connects TRBV28 to TRBJ2-2; D gene unclear. The CDR3 has 15 amino acids. With 3 bases removed from V and 6 bases from J, the gap between germline ends came to 14 bases. Germline CDR1 and CDR2: MDHEN and SYDVKM. Here the CDR3 reads CASSFQQDPPGELFF. CDR3 in DNA: TGTGCCAGCAGTTTCCAACAAGACCCACCCGGGGAGCTGTTTTTT.

Concerning this clone itself: At one of its ends the junction is not consistent with the germline gene, which may arise from a read error. The chain combines TRBV2 with TRBJ2-7; D is unclear. CDR3 length equals 13 residues. CDR1 SNHLY and CDR2 FYNNEI come from the germline V gene. The CDR3: CAGSSYVSYEQYF. CDR3 nucleotide sequence: TGTGCCGGCAGTTCATACGTGTCCTACGAGCAGTACTTC.